This T cell receptor (beta chain) was sequenced during a study of blood T cell repertoires in COVID-19 (dated by TCRdb to the early 2020s). Some background on the complete study: Samples covering the acute and convalescent phases of COVID-19 were provided by collaborators in the United States, Italy and Spain. HLA class I and class II types, where available, came from metadata supplied by the sample provider rather than from assay-based typing. The prospective study material was composed of cDNA or gDNA derived from T cells, B-cell-depleted T cells, or PBMCs. The sample metadata nearly always contained a de-identified subject ID, COVID-19 status, age in years and sex. The dataset comprised deeply sampled blood TCRbeta repertoires from subjects exposed to, actively infected with, or recovered from COVID-19. The repertoires were released in a freely available public database meant as a resource for research on the immune response to SARS-CoV-2. The samples were drawn from the first 160 participants of the ongoing ImmuneRACE study and from 950 to 1,500 subjects provided by 6 global collaborators.

Study-wide findings and limitations: The amount of clinical and demographic metadata varied by source and participant and was provided uncurated.

A word on this clone: Its antigen is currently not known. No qualities accompany the bases; no much larger clone lies one base away.

Whole blood was collected in K2EDTA tubes by collaborating institutions according to the institutions' own protocols. For TCRbeta analysis, collaborator samples were shipped as frozen whole blood, as isolated PBMCs, or as DNA extracted from either sample type. TCRbeta CDR3 regions were amplified from genomic DNA using the immunoSEQ Assay, a bias-controlled multiplex PCR. As for how the authors treated the data: The number of nucleated cells in each sample was estimated from the amplification of reference gene primers within the assay. Sequence reads were collapsed and filtered to measure the absolute abundance of every unique TCRbeta CDR3 rearrangement. Productive Simpson clonality was computed per sample as the square root of Simpson's diversity index over productive rearrangements. This immuneACCESS table, as held by TCRdb, lists in-frame sequences with V and J called but not all clones. Of the missing ones, under half trace to an unresolved V gene in checked studies; the others have no known cause. D and trimming come from the DNA, and the V and J calls and clone size come from that table. The sample has tens of thousands of clones on record, nearly 90% of them singletons. The top ten clones comprise 5.3% of the sample.

This clonotype originated in a man aged 50 to 60 with acute or convalescent COVID-19. Sample: peripheral blood.

The CDR3 protein sequence reads: CASSQDWRPYGYTF. The DNA sequence is TGTGCCAGCAGCCAAGATTGGAGGCCGTATGGCTACACCTTC. The chain is encoded by TRBV3-1 (or the pseudogene TRBV3-2) joined to TRBJ1-2; no D gene can be assigned with confidence. A distance of 10 bases separates the germline ends of V and J, which lose 0 bases and 5 bases respectively. CDR1 is given as LGHDT and CDR2 as YNNKEL, both from the germline V gene (reference sequence). There are 14 amino acids in the CDR3, from cysteine to phenylalanine inclusive. Just the 42-base CDR3 DNA is kept, in frame starting at base 1.